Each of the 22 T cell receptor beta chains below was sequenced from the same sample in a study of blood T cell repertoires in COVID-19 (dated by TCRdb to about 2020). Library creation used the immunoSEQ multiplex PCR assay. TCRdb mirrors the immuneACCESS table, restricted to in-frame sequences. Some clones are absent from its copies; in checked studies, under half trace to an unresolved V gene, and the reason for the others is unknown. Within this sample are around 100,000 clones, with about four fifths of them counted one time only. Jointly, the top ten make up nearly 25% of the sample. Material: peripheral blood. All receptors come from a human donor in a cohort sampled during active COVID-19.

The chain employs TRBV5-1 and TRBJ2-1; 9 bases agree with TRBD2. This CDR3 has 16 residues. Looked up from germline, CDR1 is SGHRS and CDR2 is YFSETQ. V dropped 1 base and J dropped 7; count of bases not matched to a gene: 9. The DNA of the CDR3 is TGCGCCAGCAGCTTGCGAGCGGGGGGCGGCTCAAATGAGCAGTTCTTC. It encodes CASSLRAGGGSNEQFF. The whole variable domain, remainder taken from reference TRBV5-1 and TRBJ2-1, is KAGVTQTPRYLIKTRGQQVTLSCSPISGHRSVSWYQQTPGQGLQFLFEYFSETQRNKGNFPGRFSGRQFSNSRSEMNVSTLELGDSALYLCASSLRAGGGSNEQFFGPGTRLTVL.

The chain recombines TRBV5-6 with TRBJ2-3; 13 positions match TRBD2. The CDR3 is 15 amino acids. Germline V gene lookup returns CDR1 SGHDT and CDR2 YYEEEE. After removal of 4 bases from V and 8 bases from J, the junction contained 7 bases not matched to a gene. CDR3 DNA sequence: TGTGCCAGCAGCGTTGGACTAGCGGGAGTCCTTACGCAGTATTTT. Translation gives CASSVGLAGVLTQYF. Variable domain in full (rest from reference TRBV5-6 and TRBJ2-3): DAGVTQSPTHLIKTRGQQVTLRCSPKSGHDTVSWYQQALGQGPQFIFQYYEEEERQRGNFPDRFSGHQFPNYSSELNVNALLLGDSALYLCASSVGLAGVLTQYFGPGTRLTVL.

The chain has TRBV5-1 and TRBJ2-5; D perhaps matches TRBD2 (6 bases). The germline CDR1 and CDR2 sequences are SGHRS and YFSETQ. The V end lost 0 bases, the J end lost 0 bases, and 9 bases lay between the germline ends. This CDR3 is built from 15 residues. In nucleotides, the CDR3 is TGCGCCAGCAGCTTGGCGGCGGGAAACCAAGAGACCCAGTACTTC. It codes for CASSLAAGNQETQYF. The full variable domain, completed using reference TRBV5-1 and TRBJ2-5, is KAGVTQTPRYLIKTRGQQVTLSCSPISGHRSVSWYQQTPGQGLQFLFEYFSETQRNKGNFPGRFSGRQFSNSRSEMNVSTLELGDSALYLCASSLAAGNQETQYFGPGTRLLVL.

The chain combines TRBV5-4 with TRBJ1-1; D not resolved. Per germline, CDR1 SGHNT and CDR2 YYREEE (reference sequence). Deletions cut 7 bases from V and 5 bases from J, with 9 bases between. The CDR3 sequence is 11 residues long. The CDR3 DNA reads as TGTGCCAGCGCGCGGGAGACTGAAGCTTTCTTT. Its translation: CASARETEAFF.

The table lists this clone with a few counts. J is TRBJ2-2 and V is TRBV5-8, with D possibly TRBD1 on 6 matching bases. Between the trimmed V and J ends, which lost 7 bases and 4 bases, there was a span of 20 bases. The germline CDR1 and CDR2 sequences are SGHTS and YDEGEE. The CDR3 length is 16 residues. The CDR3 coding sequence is TGTGCCAGCCCCCAAAAGCCGAGGGGGAGCACCGGGGAGCTGTTTTTT. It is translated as CASPQKPRGSTGELFF.

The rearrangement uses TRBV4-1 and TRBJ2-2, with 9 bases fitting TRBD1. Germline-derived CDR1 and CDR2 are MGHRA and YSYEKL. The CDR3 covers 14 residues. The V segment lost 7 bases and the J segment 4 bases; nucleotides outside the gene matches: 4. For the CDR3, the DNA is TGCGCCAGCACCGACAGGGGGGGCACCGGGGAGCTGTTTTTT. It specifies CASTDRGGTGELFF.

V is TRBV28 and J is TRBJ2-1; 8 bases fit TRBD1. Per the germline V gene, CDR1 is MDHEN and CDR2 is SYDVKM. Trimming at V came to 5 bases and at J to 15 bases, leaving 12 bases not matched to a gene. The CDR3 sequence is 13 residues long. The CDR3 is CASSPNPDRAGFF. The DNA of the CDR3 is TGTGCCAGCAGTCCGAACCCGGACAGGGCGGGGTTCTTC.

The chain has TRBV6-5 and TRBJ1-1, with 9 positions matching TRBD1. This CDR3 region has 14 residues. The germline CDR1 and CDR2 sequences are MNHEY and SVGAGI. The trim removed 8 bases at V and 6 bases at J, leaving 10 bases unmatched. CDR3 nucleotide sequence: TGTGCCAGCCTACAGGGGACAGGGAGGGCTGAAGCTTTCTTT. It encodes CASLQGTGRAEAFF.

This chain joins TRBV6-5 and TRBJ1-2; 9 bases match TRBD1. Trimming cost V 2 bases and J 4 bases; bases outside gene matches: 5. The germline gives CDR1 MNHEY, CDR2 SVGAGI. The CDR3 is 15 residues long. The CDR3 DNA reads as TGTGCCAGCAGTTACCAAGGACAGGGGACCTATGGCTACACCTTC. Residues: CASSYQGQGTYGYTF.

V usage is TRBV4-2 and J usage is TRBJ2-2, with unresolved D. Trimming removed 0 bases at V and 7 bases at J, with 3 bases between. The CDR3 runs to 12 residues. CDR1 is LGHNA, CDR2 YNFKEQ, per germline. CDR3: CASSQDYGELFF. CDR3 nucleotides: TGTGCCAGCAGCCAAGATTACGGGGAGCTGTTTTTT.

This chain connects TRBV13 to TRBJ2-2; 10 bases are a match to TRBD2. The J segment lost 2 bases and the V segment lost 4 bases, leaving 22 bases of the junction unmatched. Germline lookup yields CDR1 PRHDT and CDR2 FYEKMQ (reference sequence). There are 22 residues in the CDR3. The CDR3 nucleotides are TGTGCCAGCAGCTCCAGTATAGCGGGAGGCATCATGTCGAGTCGTAACACCGGGGAGCTGTTTTTT. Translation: CASSSSIAGGIMSSRNTGELFF.

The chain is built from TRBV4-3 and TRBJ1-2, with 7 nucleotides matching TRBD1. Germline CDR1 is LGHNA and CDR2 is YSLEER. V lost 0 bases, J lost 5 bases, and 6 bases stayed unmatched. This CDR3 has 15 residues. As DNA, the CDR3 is TGCGCCAGCAGCCAAGAGCAGGGGGTAGGGTATGGCTACACCTTC. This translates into CASSQEQGVGYGYTF.

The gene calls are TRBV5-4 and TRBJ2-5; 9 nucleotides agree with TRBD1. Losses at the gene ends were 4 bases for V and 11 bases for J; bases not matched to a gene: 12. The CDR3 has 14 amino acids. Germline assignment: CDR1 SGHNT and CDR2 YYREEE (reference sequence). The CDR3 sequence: CASSPGQGPTGQYF. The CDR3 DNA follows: TGTGCCAGCAGCCCGGGACAGGGTCCGACAGGACAGTACTTC.

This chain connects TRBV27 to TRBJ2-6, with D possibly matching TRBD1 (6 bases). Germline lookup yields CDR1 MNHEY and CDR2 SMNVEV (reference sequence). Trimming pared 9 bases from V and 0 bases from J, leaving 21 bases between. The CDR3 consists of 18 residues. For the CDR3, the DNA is TGTGCCAGTTCCTCCATCAGGACAGTACGCTCTGGGGCCAACGTCCTGACTTTC. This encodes CASSSIRTVRSGANVLTF.

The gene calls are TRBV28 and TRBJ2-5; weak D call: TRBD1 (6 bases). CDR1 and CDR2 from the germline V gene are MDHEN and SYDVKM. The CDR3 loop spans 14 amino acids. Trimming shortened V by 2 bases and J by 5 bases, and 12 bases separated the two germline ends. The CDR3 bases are TGTGCCAGCAGTTTAGGCAGGGGATGGGAGACCCAGTACTTC. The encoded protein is CASSLGRGWETQYF. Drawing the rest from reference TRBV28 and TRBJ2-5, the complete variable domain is DVKVTQSSRYLVKRTGEKVFLECVQDMDHENMFWYRQDPGLGLRLIYFSYDVKMKEKGDIPEGYSVSREKKERFSLILESASTNQTSMYLCASSLGRGWETQYFGPGTRLLVL.

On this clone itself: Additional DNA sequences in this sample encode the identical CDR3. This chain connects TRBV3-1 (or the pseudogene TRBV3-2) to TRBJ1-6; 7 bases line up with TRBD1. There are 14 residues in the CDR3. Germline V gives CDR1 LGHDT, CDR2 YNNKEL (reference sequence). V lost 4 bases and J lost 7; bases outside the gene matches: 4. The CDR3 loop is CASSPRQGNSPLHF. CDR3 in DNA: TGTGCCAGCAGCCCTCGACAGGGAAATTCACCCCTCCACTTT.

The CDR3 loop is CASSGKTATGEQYF. The CDR3 coding sequence is TGTGCCAGCAGCGGGAAGACAGCGACCGGCGAGCAGTACTTC. This chain uses TRBV5-6 with TRBJ2-7; perhaps TRBD1 as D (5 bases). CDR1 is SGHDT, CDR2 YYEEEE, per germline. The CDR3 length is 14 residues. V was cut by 4 bases and J by 6 bases, with 17 bases left in between.

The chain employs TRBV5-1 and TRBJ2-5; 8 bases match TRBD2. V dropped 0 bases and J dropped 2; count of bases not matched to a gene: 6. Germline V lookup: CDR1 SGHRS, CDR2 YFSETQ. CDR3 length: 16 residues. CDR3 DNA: TGCGCCAGCAGCTTGGGCCCTTCTAGCGGGCAAGAGACCCAGTACTTC. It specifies CASSLGPSSGQETQYF.

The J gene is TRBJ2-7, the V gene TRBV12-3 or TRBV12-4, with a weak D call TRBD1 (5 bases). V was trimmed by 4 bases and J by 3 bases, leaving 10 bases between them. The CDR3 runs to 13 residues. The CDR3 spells CASSSRQYYEQYF. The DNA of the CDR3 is TGTGCCAGCAGTTCCCGACAGTACTACGAGCAGTACTTC.

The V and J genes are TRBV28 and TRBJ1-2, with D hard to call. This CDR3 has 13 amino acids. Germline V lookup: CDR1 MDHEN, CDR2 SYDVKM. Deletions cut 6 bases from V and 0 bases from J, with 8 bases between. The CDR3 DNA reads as TGTGCCAGCAGCCCCTTAGCTAACTATGGCTACACCTTC. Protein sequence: CASSPLANYGYTF.

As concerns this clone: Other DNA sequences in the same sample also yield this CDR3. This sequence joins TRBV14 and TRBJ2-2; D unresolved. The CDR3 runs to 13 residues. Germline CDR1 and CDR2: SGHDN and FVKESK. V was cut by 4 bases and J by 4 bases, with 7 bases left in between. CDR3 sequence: CASSPQATGELFF. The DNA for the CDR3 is TGTGCCAGCAGCCCCCAAGCCACCGGGGAGCTGTTTTTT.

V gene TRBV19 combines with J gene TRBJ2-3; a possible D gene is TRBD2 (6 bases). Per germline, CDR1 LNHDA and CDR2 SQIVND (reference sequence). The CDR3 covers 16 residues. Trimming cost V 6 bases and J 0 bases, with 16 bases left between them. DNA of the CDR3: TGTGCCAGTAGCACCTTCCGCGGGGAGAGCACAGATACGCAGTATTTT. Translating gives CASSTFRGESTDTQYF.